These T cell receptor beta chains were read from a single sample in a study of cytomegalovirus exposure and HLA in healthy donors. Clones were read by immunoSEQ multiplex PCR, and TCRdb kept only the in-frame ones, dropping some. The sample holds 150,000 to 200,000 clones, approximately 88% seen once. What was sequenced was PBMCs. Receptors were obtained from a young man in good health and CMV-seropositive. The CDR3 runs from the conserved cysteine through the conserved F or W. A D gene is named only where the DNA matches it firmly. Not every row has a clone size; where given, it reads once, few, many or a size class.

TRBJ1-2	.	.	TRBV19	TGTGCCAGTAGTAAGTCGGACTATGGCTACACCTTC	CASSKSDYGYTF
TRBJ2-3	.	.	TRBV29-1	TGCAGCGTCCCCGGGCCGGAGGATGGCACAGATACGCAGTATTTT	CSVPGPEDGTDTQYF
TRBJ2-1	TRBD2	.	TRBV6-5	TGTGCCAGCAGGCGACTAGCGGGGGGATTTAATGAGCAGTTCTTC	CASRRLAGGFNEQFF
TRBJ1-6	.	.	TRBV5-4	TGTGCCAGCAGCTACGCACGGGATTCACCCCTCCACTTT	CASSYARDSPLHF
TRBJ2-3	TRBD2	.	TRBV6-5	TGTGCCAGCAGTTTTTCACTAGCGGGGTTCACAGATACGCAGTATTTT	CASSFSLAGFTDTQYF
TRBJ2-3	TRBD1	.	TRBV10-1	TGCGCCAGCAGTAGAGATACAGGGGGAACAGATACGCAGTATTTT	CASSRDTGGTDTQYF
TRBJ2-2	.	.	TRBV9	TGTGCCAGCAGGGGGGGGCTAGCGGCCACCGGGGAGCTGTTTTTT	CASRGGLAATGELFF
TRBJ1-5	TRBD1	.	TRBV5-5	TGTGCCAGCAGCGCCGGGACAGGAAGCTATAGCAATCAGCCCCAGCATTTT	CASSAGTGSYSNQPQHF
TRBJ2-7	.	once	TRBV13	TGTGCCAGCACAGGGAGGCCGGGCGTTGAGCAGTACTTC	CASTGRPGVEQYF
TRBJ2-3	.	once	TRBV6-5	TGTGCCAGCAGTTCGACTTCAGATACGCAGTATTTT	CASSSTSDTQYF
TRBJ2-7	TRBD2	.	TRBV9	TGTGCCAGCAGCGCGGGACTAGCGGGAAGGGAGCAGTACTTC	CASSAGLAGREQYF
TRBJ2-7	.	.	TRBV12-2	TGTGCAAGTCTCCTATTCCGGGACAGGTTATCCCCTTCCTACGAGCAGTACTTC	CASLLFRDRLSPSYEQYF
TRBJ2-3	TRBD2	.	TRBV5-1	TGCGCCAGCAGCTTGGGACTAGCGGGAGTGACAGATACGCAGTATTTT	CASSLGLAGVTDTQYF
TRBJ2-5	TRBD2	.	TRBV7-2	TGTGCCAGCAGCTTTGGACTGCGGGAGGTCCAAGAGACCCAGTACTTC	CASSFGLREVQETQYF
TRBJ1-3	.	.	TRBV6-5	TGTGCCAGCAGTCCCGACATAGGAAACACCATATATTTT	CASSPDIGNTIYF
TRBJ1-2	TRBD1	once	TRBV6-5	TGTGCCAGCAGTGGCCAGGGGGCAATCTATGGCTACACCTTC	CASSGQGAIYGYTF
TRBJ1-2	TRBD1	few	TRBV7-9	TGTGCCAGCAGCTTAGTCCAGGACAGGGGGAATGGCTACACCTTC	CASSLVQDRGNGYTF
TRBJ2-7	.	.	TRBV7-9	TGTGCCAGCAGCCCTGCCCTTGGACAGAGCTCCTACGAGCAGTACTTC	CASSPALGQSSYEQYF
TRBJ2-3	TRBD2	once	TRBV20-1	TGCAGTTATAGCGGGGATACGCAGTATTTT	CSYSGDTQYF
TRBJ1-2	TRBD1	.	TRBV23-1	TGCGCCAGCAGTCAACCAGGGGACAGGCTAATCTATGGCTACACCTTC	CASSQPGDRLIYGYTF
TRBJ2-7	TRBD1	.	TRBV5-1	TGCGCCAGCAGCTTGGGGGCCGGGACAGGGGCCTACGAGCAGTACTTC	CASSLGAGTGAYEQYF
TRBJ1-3	.	.	TRBV6-5	TGTGCCAGCAGTTACTCTTCCACCCACGGGGGCACCATATATTTT	CASSYSSTHGGTIYF
TRBJ1-2	.	few	TRBV6-5	TGTGCCAGCAGTACGGGACGGGCGGGGAGCTATGGCTACACCTTC	CASSTGRAGSYGYTF
TRBJ1-5	TRBD1	.	TRBV28	TGTGCCAGCAGTTTCGCGGGACAGGGGGATCAGCCCCAGCATTTT	CASSFAGQGDQPQHF
TRBJ1-2	.	few	TRBV7-8	TGTGCCAGCAGCTTATTGCGAGGAGCCTATGGCTACACCTTC	CASSLLRGAYGYTF
TRBJ1-2	TRBD1	.	TRBV10-3	TGTGCCATCAGTGAGGGGACAGGGAGAAAGGGCTACACCTTC	CAISEGTGRKGYTF
TRBJ1-2	.	.	TRBV7-2	TGTGCCAGCAGCTCTTGGGGAGGGTCGGGAGATAAGAATGGCTACACCTTC	CASSSWGGSGDKNGYTF
TRBJ1-1	.	.	TRBV30	TGTGCCTGGAGTCAGGGGAGGGACACTGAAGCTTTCTTT	CAWSQGRDTEAFF
TRBJ2-5	TRBD2	.	TRBV7-2	TGTGCCAGCAGCCGTAGCGGGGGCCCGTCCCAAGAGACCCAGTACTTC	CASSRSGGPSQETQYF
TRBJ2-7	TRBD2	.	TRBV28	TGTGCCAGCATCACCGGGACTAGCGGAAATCGGGGCGAGCAGTACTTC	CASITGTSGNRGEQYF
TRBJ2-7	TRBD2	.	TRBV7-9	TGTGCCAGCAGCTTGGGGGCGGGAGGGTTCTCCTACGAGCAGTACTTC	CASSLGAGGFSYEQYF
TRBJ1-6	.	.	TRBV7-6	TGTGCCAGCAGCTTGGGGGGGACGGTTCGCTATAATTCACCCCTCCACTTT	CASSLGGTVRYNSPLHF
TRBJ2-7	TRBD2	.	TRBV6-5	TGTGCCAGCAGTTACTCTAGCGGGATTTCCTACGAGCAGTACTTC	CASSYSSGISYEQYF